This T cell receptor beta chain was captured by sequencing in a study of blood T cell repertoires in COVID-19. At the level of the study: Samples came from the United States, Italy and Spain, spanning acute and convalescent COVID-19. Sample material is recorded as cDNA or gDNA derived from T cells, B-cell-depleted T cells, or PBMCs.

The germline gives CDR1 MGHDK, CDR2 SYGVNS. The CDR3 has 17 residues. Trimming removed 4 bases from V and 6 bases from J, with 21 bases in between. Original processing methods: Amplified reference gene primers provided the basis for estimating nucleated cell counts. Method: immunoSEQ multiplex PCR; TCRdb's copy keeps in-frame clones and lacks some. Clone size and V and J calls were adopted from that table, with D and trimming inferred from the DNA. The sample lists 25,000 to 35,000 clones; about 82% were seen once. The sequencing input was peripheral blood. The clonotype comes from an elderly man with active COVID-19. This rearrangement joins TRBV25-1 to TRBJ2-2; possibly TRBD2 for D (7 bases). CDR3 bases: TGTGCCAGCAGTGGCCATTCCCTCGGGGGGCGCGCCGGGGAGCTGTTTTTT. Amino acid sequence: CASSGHSLGGRAGELFF.